This T cell receptor (beta chain) was recovered during a study of blood T cell repertoires in COVID-19. Whole-study context: Some COVID-19 samples were acute and others convalescent; all came from the United States, Italy and Spain. T cells, B-cell-depleted T cells, or PBMCs provided the cDNA or gDNA that served as material.

The V end lost 3 bases, the J end lost 6 bases, and 11 bases lay between the germline ends. Germline V lookup: CDR1 MGHRA, CDR2 YSYEKL. CDR3 length equals 14 residues. Original processing notes: For nucleated cells, counts were estimated from reference gene primer amplification. Only in-frame clones appear in the TCRdb table, and some are missing; sequencing was by immunoSEQ multiplex PCR. V, J and clone size derive from that table, while D and trimming were established from the DNA sequence. The table records over 150,000 clones, 84% of them present only once. The rearrangement joins TRBV4-1 to TRBJ2-2, with a weak D call TRBD1 (6 bases). This sequence originates from a human donor in a cohort sampled during active COVID-19. The sequenced material came from peripheral blood. CDR3: CASSHYRAAGELFF. CDR3 nucleotides: TGCGCCAGCAGCCATTACAGGGCGGCCGGGGAGCTGTTTTTT.